This record looks at one T cell receptor (beta chain) sequence and its context. Its specific antigen is unknown. Per-base quality was not reported, and no clone a single base away is much larger than it. The germline ends are 23 bases apart after V is trimmed by 5 bases and J by 9 bases. There are 16 amino acids in the CDR3, from cysteine to phenylalanine inclusive. The CDR3 DNA has 48 bases and is translated from base 1. The germline V gene (reference sequence) sets CDR1 to LNHDA and CDR2 to SQIVND. The sample belongs to a study (dated by TCRdb to the mid-2010s). Broadly, across the study: The study set out to test whether tumor-infiltrating Tregs in breast cancer get recruited from blood Tregs or are instead converted in situ from other CD4+ T cell subsets.

Full-length TCR variable regions were amplified by 5' RACE PCR with constant-region reverse primers, followed by semi-nested PCR with Nested Universal Primer A. The ReliaPrep RNA Cell Miniprep System was used to extract total RNA, which was then reverse transcribed into 5'RACE-ready cDNA with the SMARTer RACE 5'/3' Kit. Multiplex adaptors were used to barcode full-length TCR alpha and beta libraries, and the barcoded libraries were sequenced on an Illumina MiSeq. Turning to the authors' computational methods: For each of nine subset-tissue groups, sequencing data from the five patients were pooled, and the groups were then compared using unsupervised clustering of TCR gene usage. Repertoire similarity was calculated with the Morisita-Horn index, weighting shared sequences by their contribution to each repertoire. Through fastp at Q25 and MiXCR, TCRdb rebuilt clones from the public reads, retaining in-frame beta chains. Rows are combined by CDR3 protein, so each entry shows the most common genes and DNA. The authors' filters were not applied to this entry. Within this sample are some 44,000 distinct CDR3 sequences, with roughly 21% of them counted one time only. The top ten clones comprise 4% of the sample.

CD4+CD25+CD127-/low cells were isolated as Tregs. Tregs, naive and memory CD4+ T cells from tumor, blood and ipsilateral draining lymph nodes of five or six breast cancer patients underwent full-length TCR alpha and beta sequencing. Ficoll density gradient centrifugation was used to isolate mononuclear cells from lymph nodes or from 50 ml of peripheral blood. FACS confirmed that the sorted cell populations were more than 90% pure. Points the paper makes about the study in general: The larger-cohort validation was restricted to a single TCR beta V-J rearrangement rather than whole repertoires. Tumor memory CD4+ T cell TCR gene usage was found to cluster with blood and lymph node memory CD4+ cells and with lymph node naive CD4+ cells. Tumor-infiltrating Treg TCR alpha and beta sequences overlapped most with tumor naive CD4+ T cells, then with blood naive CD4+ T cells.

Input material: Tregs sorted from blood. The sequence was obtained from a female donor with breast cancer. This receptor chain uses TRBV19 and TRBJ2-1; perhaps TRBD2 is the D gene, with 5 bases matching. Here the CDR3 is given as CASSSSRDSRAGEQFF. The sequenced DNA is TGTGCCAGTAGTTCAAGCAGAGACTCCCGGGCGGGTGAGCAGTTCTTC.